Each of the 22 T cell receptor beta chains below was sequenced from the same sample in a study of T cell clonality in common variable immunodeficiency. TCRdb's copy holds only in-frame clones and misses some; the assay was immunoSEQ multiplex PCR. The sample has about 52,000 clones, none seen only once. Sequencing input: peripheral blood mononuclear cells. The origin of the receptors is a person aged 18-70 years in good health.

This clone was detected ten times or more. Read data end 3 residues before the CDR3 end; the end is taken from the germline J gene. This specimen includes other DNA sequences encoding the same CDR3. V gene TRBV6-2 or TRBV6-3 combines with J gene TRBJ1-3, with a weak D call TRBD1 (6 bases). CDR3 length: 17 residues. The V gene lost 5 bases and the J gene lost 0 bases, with 17 bases spanning the gap. Germline V lookup: CDR1 MNHEY, CDR2 SVGEGT. CDR3 DNA (partial): TGTGCCAGCAGTAAATCATGGGACATCATCTCTGGAAACACC. Residues: CASSKSWDIISGNT. The complete CDR3 reads CASSKSWDIISGNTIYF.

This clone was observed at least ten times. The read is 3 residues too short to cover the CDR3 end, so that end is filled in from the germline J gene. This rearrangement joins TRBV18 to TRBJ2-5; TRBD2 matches 13 bases. V gave up 3 bases and J gave up 0 bases; unmatched junction bases: 4. This CDR3 has 17 residues. Germline CDR1 and CDR2: KGHSH and LQKENI. The CDR3 reads CASSPRTSGSYQETQYF. Partial CDR3 DNA: TGTGCCAGCTCACCCCGGACTAGCGGGAGTTACCAAGAGACC.

A word on this clone: Compared with germline, one end of the junction differs, possibly owing to a read error. The sample holds other DNA sequences that translate to the same CDR3. The CDR3 loop is CARVDRTGNTIYF. The sequenced CDR3 bases are TGCGCCAGGGTTGACAGGACTGGAAACACG. The V call is TRBV5-1, the J call TRBJ1-3, with a weak D call TRBD1 (6 bases). The read terminates 3 residues before the CDR3 end, so the remaining end is supplied by the germline J gene. Germline assignment: CDR1 SGHRS and CDR2 YFSETQ. The CDR3 is 13 amino acids.

This clone was counted many times. Read sequence stops 3 residues before the CDR3 end, and the germline J gene provides the missing end. The rearrangement joins TRBV5-1 to TRBJ2-2; 11 bases are a match to TRBD2. J lost 1 base, V lost 4 bases, and 6 bases had no gene match. CDR1 is SGHRS and CDR2 is YFSETQ in the germline V gene. CDR3 length: 17 residues. The CDR3 sequence: CASSHRLAGMNTGELFF. The covered CDR3 bases are TGCGCCAGCAGCCACCGACTAGCGGGGATGAACACCGGGGAG.

This clone was detected a few times. The CDR3: CASSPTGTSGSDYTF. The covered CDR3 bases are TGTGCCAGCTCACCAACCGGGACTAGCGGCTCCGAC. This rearrangement joins TRBV18 to TRBJ1-2, with D perhaps matching TRBD1 (5 bases). The read falls 3 residues short of the CDR3 end, and the missing part is taken from the germline J gene. The CDR3 covers 15 residues. Germline CDR1 reads KGHSH; CDR2 reads LQKENI.

This clone has at least ten counts. The read halts 3 residues ahead of the CDR3 end, with the missing end drawn from the germline J gene. The J gene is TRBJ1-6, the V gene TRBV20-1, with D possibly matching TRBD1 (6 bases). The ends were cut back, 1 base at V and 9 bases at J, with 19 bases in the middle. The CDR3 is 16 residues long. CDR1 is DFQATT, CDR2 SNEGSKA, per germline (reference sequence). The CDR3 bases that were read are TGCAGTGCTAGAGGGGCAGGGGCAGGGGATAGTTCACCC. It codes for CSARGAGAGDSSP. The CDR3, in full, reads CSARGAGAGDSSPLHF.

Turning to this clone: The CDR3 is cut off 3 residues early in the read; its end comes from the germline J gene. The V gene is TRBV30, the J gene TRBJ1-2, with TRBD1 matching over 9 bases. The CDR3 totals 13 residues. Germline assignment: CDR1 GTSNPN and CDR2 SVGIG (reference sequence). The DNA read from the CDR3 is TGTGCCTTGGACAGGGGAGAGAACAATGAC. It encodes CALDRGENND. From start to end, the CDR3 is CALDRGENNDYTF.

This clone came up many times. The read terminates 3 residues ahead of where the CDR3 ends, so the germline J gene completes it. The chain combines TRBV5-1 with TRBJ2-3; D remains ambiguous. The CDR3 extends over 13 amino acids. Trimming removed 4 bases at V and 3 bases at J, with 9 bases between. The V gene's germline CDR1 is SGHRS and CDR2 YFSETQ. The DNA read from the CDR3 is TGCGCCAGCAGCAGCGTTGTGACAGATACG. It translates to CASSSVVTDT. The full CDR3 is CASSSVVTDTQYF.

This clone has ten or more counts. Sequencing ends 3 residues short of the CDR3 end; the germline J gene provides the rest. This chain links TRBV5-1 with TRBJ2-2, with a possible D match to TRBD1 (5 bases). Germline CDR1 reads SGHRS; CDR2 reads YFSETQ. V was pared by 7 bases and J by 1 base, with 8 bases between. The CDR3 is 13 residues long. CDR3 bases read: TGCGCCAGCTGCAGGGAGAACACCGGGGAG. Translation gives CASCRENTGE. The whole CDR3 sequence reads CASCRENTGELFF.

This clone was counted ten times or more. The read ends 3 residues early relative to the CDR3; the germline J gene fills the gap. This sequence joins TRBV4-1 and TRBJ2-3, with no clear D. CDR1 MGHRA and CDR2 YSYEKL come from the germline V gene. The V and J ends lost 4 bases and 2 bases respectively, with 13 bases between them. This CDR3 has 15 amino acids. CDR3 region: CASSPAGFVTDTQYF. The CDR3 bases that were read are TGCGCCAGCAGCCCGGCAGGTTTTGTCACAGATACG.

This clone has only a few counts. The CDR3 end is not reached by the read, which stops 3 residues before it; the germline J gene fills it in. The V gene is TRBV19, the J gene TRBJ1-5; weak D call: TRBD1 (6 bases). The ends were cut back, 7 bases at V and 2 bases at J, with 15 bases in the middle. The CDR3 runs 15 residues. The V gene's germline CDR1 is LNHDA and CDR2 SQIVND (reference sequence). CDR3 region: CASTLGGHGNQPQHF. The sequenced part of the CDR3 DNA is TGTGCCAGTACCCTCGGGGGGCACGGCAATCAGCCC.

This clone was found many times. From the germline J gene comes the end of the CDR3, since the read stops 3 residues before it. V is TRBV5-6 and J is TRBJ1-2; TRBD1 matches 8 bases. The V segment lost 3 bases and the J segment 6 bases; nucleotides outside the gene matches: 4. The CDR3 covers 13 residues. Germline CDR1 is SGHDT and CDR2 is YYEEEE. The CDR3 loop reads CASSSDRENGYTF. Incomplete CDR3 DNA: TGTGCCAGCAGCTCGGACAGGGAAAATGGC. The complete variable domain, with remaining parts taken from reference TRBV5-6 and TRBJ1-2, reads DAGVTQSPTHLIKTRGQQVTLRCSPKSGHDTVSWYQQALGQGPQFIFQYYEEEERQRGNFPDRFSGHQFPNYSSELNVNALLLGDSALYLCASSSDRENGYTFGSGTRLTVV.

This clone was seen many times. The CDR3 end falls 3 residues outside the read, so it is completed with the germline J gene. The chain combines TRBV12-3 or TRBV12-4 with TRBJ2-1; TRBD1 matches 8 bases. CDR3 size: 13 residues. With 7 bases clipped from V and 6 bases from J, the junction kept 5 bases outside the gene matches. The CDR3 bases that were read are TGTGCCAGCACACCGGGACAGGCCAATGAG. Protein product: CASTPGQANE. The full CDR3 protein reads CASTPGQANEQFF.

This clone occurred many times. The read halts 3 residues ahead of the CDR3 end, with the missing end drawn from the germline J gene. This chain links TRBV7-2 with TRBJ2-5; tentative D call: TRBD1 (6 bases). CDR1 is SGHTA and CDR2 is FQGNSA in the germline V gene. This CDR3 has 13 amino acids. The CDR3 DNA, read in part, is TGTGCCAGCAGTAACGACAGGCCTGAAACC. It encodes CASSNDRPET. The full CDR3 reads CASSNDRPETQYF.

About this clone itself: The CDR3 end falls 3 residues outside the read, so it is completed with the germline J gene. The chain couples TRBV2 to TRBJ2-5, with D perhaps matching TRBD2 (6 bases). The germline gives CDR1 SNHLY, CDR2 FYNNEI. The CDR3 loop spans 14 amino acids. V gave up 7 bases and J gave up 2 bases, with 14 bases separating them. The sequenced CDR3 bases are TGTGCCAGCATGGGGGGATATTCTCAAGAGACC. It translates to CASMGGYSQET. Given in full, the CDR3 is CASMGGYSQETQYF.

On this clone: The read finishes 3 residues shy of the CDR3 end, and the germline J gene is used to complete it. The chain joins TRBV7-9 to TRBJ2-1; 10 bases agree with TRBD2. The CDR3 consists of 15 residues. The junction had 2 bases not matched to a gene; V was cut back by 1 base and J by 5 bases. In germline, CDR1 is SEHNR, CDR2 FQNEAQ (reference sequence). The part of the CDR3 DNA that was read is TGTGCCAGCAGCTTAGGGACTAGCGGCCACAATGAG. This encodes CASSLGTSGHNE. The complete CDR3 sequence is CASSLGTSGHNEQFF.

Comment on this clone: The missing CDR3 end, 3 residues past where the read stops, is filled in from the germline J gene. The chain joins TRBV19 to TRBJ1-1; 7 bases line up with TRBD1. The CDR3 has 15 residues. V lost 0 bases, J lost 5 bases, and 6 bases stayed unmatched. The germline V gene has CDR1 LNHDA and CDR2 SQIVND (reference sequence). The CDR3 region is CASSIDAGGRTEAFF. CDR3 bases read: TGTGCCAGTAGTATAGACGCAGGGGGTCGGACTGAA. The entire variable domain, with the rest obtained from reference TRBV19 and TRBJ1-1, is as follows: DGGITQSPKYLFRKEGQNVTLSCEQNLNHDAMYWYRQDPGQGLRLIYYSQIVNDFQKGDIAEGYSVSREKKESFPLTVTSAQKNPTAFYLCASSIDAGGRTEAFFGQGTRLTVV.

This clone has at least ten counts. With the read ending 3 residues before the CDR3 end, the germline J gene is used to fill in that end. The chain is built from TRBV20-1 and TRBJ2-7, with 7 bases identical to TRBD1. CDR1 DFQATT and CDR2 SNEGSKA come from the germline V gene (reference sequence). V was clipped by 5 bases and J by 0 bases; unmatched bases: 7. The CDR3 extends over 14 amino acids. The part of the CDR3 DNA that was read is TGCAGTGCTGGATCGACAGGGAGCTCCTACGAG. This sequence encodes CSAGSTGSSYE. The entire CDR3 protein is CSAGSTGSSYEQYF.

This clone was recorded at least ten times. Read sequence stops 3 residues before the CDR3 end, and the germline J gene provides the missing end. This chain uses TRBV6-2 or TRBV6-3 with TRBJ1-2; possibly TRBD1 for D (6 bases). This CDR3 spans 12 amino acids. V lost 6 bases and J 1 base, leaving 6 bases between the germline ends. Germline assignment: CDR1 MNHEY and CDR2 SVGEGT. The part of the CDR3 DNA that was read is TGTGCCAGCAGGGACAGTAACTATGGC. Translated: CASRDSNYG. The CDR3 in its entirety is CASRDSNYGYTF.

This clone was counted ten times or more. Read data end 3 residues before the CDR3 end; the end is taken from the germline J gene. The rearrangement uses TRBV7-2 and TRBJ1-2; D may be TRBD1 (6 bases). The CDR3 spans 13 residues. The V and J ends lost 3 bases and 3 bases respectively, with 8 bases between them. Germline V gives CDR1 SGHTA, CDR2 FQGNSA. CDR3 bases read: TGTGCCAGCAGCTTCGGACAGTACTATGGC. The encoded protein is CASSFGQYYG. The whole CDR3 sequence is CASSFGQYYGYTF.

Many counts were recorded for this clone. The missing CDR3 end, 3 residues past where the read stops, is filled in from the germline J gene. The gene calls are TRBV2 and TRBJ1-1; D is undetermined. The CDR3 contains 11 residues. Germline CDR1 is SNHLY and CDR2 is FYNNEI. Deletions cut 4 bases from V and 5 bases from J, with 5 bases between. The CDR3 loop is CASSVTTEAFF. The DNA read from the CDR3 is TGTGCCAGCAGTGTTACAACTGAA. Filled out from reference TRBV2 and TRBJ1-1, the complete variable domain reads EPEVTQTPSHQVTQMGQEVILRCVPISNHLYFYWYRQILGQKVEFLVSFYNNEISEKSEIFDDQFSVERPDGSNFTLKIRSTKLEDSAMYFCASSVTTEAFFGQGTRLTVV.

This clone was recorded many times. From the germline J gene comes the end of the CDR3, since the read stops 3 residues before it. The J gene is TRBJ1-2, the V gene TRBV13, with a weak D call TRBD1 (6 bases). V lost 0 bases and J 5 bases, leaving 10 bases between the germline ends. The germline CDR1 and CDR2 sequences are PRHDT and FYEKMQ (reference sequence). This CDR3 spans 14 amino acids. The part of the CDR3 DNA that was read is TGTGCCAGCAGCTTAGGGGACAGAGAATATGGC. Translation: CASSLGDREYG. The entire CDR3 protein reads CASSLGDREYGYTF.